This entry lists 12 T cell receptor beta chains sequenced from one sample in a study of T cell responses to AZD1222 COVID-19 vaccine. Profiled with immunoSEQ multiplex PCR; TCRdb holds only in-frame clones, not every one. The sample includes 85,000 to 90,000 clones, approximately 86% of them seen just once. Source: peripheral blood, taken on day 0 of MenACWY control vaccination. These receptors were taken from an adult in good health.

The genes are TRBV30 and TRBJ1-4; maybe TRBD1 (6 bases). Germline V CDR1 and CDR2: GTSNPN, SVGIG (reference sequence). This CDR3 has 13 amino acids. V gave up 3 bases and J gave up 5 bases, with 10 bases separating them. CDR3 residues: CAWRGQGNEKLFF. As DNA, the CDR3 is TGTGCCTGGAGAGGCCAGGGGAATGAAAAACTGTTTTTT.

The chain carries TRBV30 and TRBJ1-5; TRBD1 might be the D (5 bases). CDR3 length: 16 residues. Germline V gene sequence: CDR1 GTSNPN, CDR2 SVGIG (reference sequence). V was shortened by 2 bases and J by 1 base, with 15 bases between the two germline ends. The CDR3 spells CAWSSLRGSSNQPQHF. As DNA, the CDR3 is TGTGCCTGGAGTTCTTTGAGGGGTTCGAGCAATCAGCCCCAGCATTTT.

This chain connects TRBV5-6 to TRBJ1-1, with D possibly matching TRBD1 (6 bases). The ends were cut back, 2 bases at V and 2 bases at J, with 13 bases in the middle. The germline V gene has CDR1 SGHDT and CDR2 YYEEEE. This CDR3 has 15 amino acids. The CDR3 DNA follows: TGTGCCAGCAGCTTTGGACAGAACCTAAACACTGAAGCTTTCTTT. Translating gives CASSFGQNLNTEAFF.

This clone appeared a single time. The genes are TRBV5-4 and TRBJ1-6; no firm D call. V lost 1 base to trimming and J lost 4 bases, with 6 bases between them. The CDR3 is 14 residues long. Looked up from germline, CDR1 is SGHNT and CDR2 is YYREEE (reference sequence). CDR3 loop: CASSLREYNSPLHF. The CDR3 coding sequence is TGTGCCAGCAGCTTGCGAGAGTATAATTCACCCCTCCACTTT. The full variable domain, in which reference TRBV5-4 and TRBJ1-6 provide the parts outside the CDR3, is ETGVTQSPTHLIKTRGQQVTLRCSSQSGHNTVSWYQQALGQGPQFIFQYYREEENGRGNFPPRFSGLQFPNYSSELNVNALELDDSALYLCASSLREYNSPLHFGNGTRLTVT.

The CDR3 DNA is TGTGCCAGTAGTGGACCGGGACAGGGTTCGGAGACCCAGTACTTC. Translating it yields CASSGPGQGSETQYF. V gene TRBV19 combines with J gene TRBJ2-5, with 9 bases fitting TRBD1. The CDR3 totals 15 residues. With V trimmed by 5 bases and J by 5 bases, 9 bases remained unmatched. Germline V gene sequence: CDR1 LNHDA, CDR2 SQIVND (reference sequence).

The CDR3 region is CASRTGSEKLFF. The CDR3 nucleotides read TGTGCCAGCAGAACAGGGAGCGAAAAACTGTTTTTT. The chain is built from TRBV6-5 and TRBJ1-4; D might be TRBD1 (6 bases). Germline V lookup: CDR1 MNHEY, CDR2 SVGAGI. V was cut by 6 bases and J by 8 bases, with 10 bases left in between. The CDR3 is 12 amino acids.

The chain combines TRBV19 with TRBJ1-1; D may be TRBD1 (5 bases). Germline CDR1 reads LNHDA; CDR2 reads SQIVND (reference sequence). This CDR3 has 17 amino acids. V was pared by 5 bases and J by 5 bases, with 24 bases between. CDR3 sequence reads: CASSLPGTPRKGTEAFF. CDR3 DNA sequence: TGTGCCAGTAGTTTGCCCGGGACTCCTCGAAAGGGGACTGAAGCTTTCTTT. Full variable domain (remainder filled in from reference TRBV19 and TRBJ1-1): DGGITQSPKYLFRKEGQNVTLSCEQNLNHDAMYWYRQDPGQGLRLIYYSQIVNDFQKGDIAEGYSVSREKKESFPLTVTSAQKNPTAFYLCASSLPGTPRKGTEAFFGQGTRLTVV.

The chain couples TRBV9 to TRBJ2-7, with 10 positions matching TRBD1. The CDR3 runs to 16 residues. The V segment lost 4 bases and the J segment 3 bases; nucleotides outside the gene matches: 10. Germline V gene sequence: CDR1 SGDLS, CDR2 YYNGEE. The CDR3: CASSPTTGGRNYEQYF. The CDR3 DNA sequence: TGTGCCAGCAGCCCTACGACAGGGGGCAGAAACTACGAGCAGTACTTC.

This clone was observed a few times. The chain combines TRBV12-3 or TRBV12-4 with TRBJ1-2; 9 bases align to TRBD1. V shed 6 bases, J shed 8 bases, and the junction held 4 bases outside the gene matches. The length of the CDR3 is 12 residues. CDR3 region: CASRETGGGYTF. CDR3 in DNA: TGTGCCAGCAGAGAAACAGGGGGCGGCTACACCTTC.

The rearrangement uses TRBV20-1 and TRBJ1-5, with no clear D. CDR3 length equals 13 residues. Germline V gene sequence: CDR1 DFQATT, CDR2 SNEGSKA (reference sequence). With 3 bases removed from V and 3 bases from J, the gap between germline ends came to 9 bases. CDR3 protein: CSASGQPNQPQHF. The CDR3 DNA follows: TGCAGTGCTAGTGGGCAGCCCAATCAGCCCCAGCATTTT.

This clone is categorized as medium-sized (0.01 to 0.1%). The rearrangement links TRBV19 to TRBJ1-4, with D perhaps matching TRBD1 (5 bases). The CDR3 consists of 17 residues. V lost 4 bases to trimming and J lost 6 bases, with 21 bases between them. Per germline, CDR1 LNHDA and CDR2 SQIVND (reference sequence). CDR3: CASSTKTDRLGDEKLFF. CDR3 nucleotide sequence: TGTGCCAGTAGTACAAAGACCGACCGACTGGGGGATGAAAAACTGTTTTTT.

The chain employs TRBV2 and TRBJ2-5; no clear D. The germline gives CDR1 SNHLY, CDR2 FYNNEI. The V end lost 3 bases, the J end lost 1 base, and 12 bases lay between the germline ends. This CDR3 comprises 15 residues. Here the CDR3 reads CASSELDGRQETQYF. The CDR3 nucleotides read TGTGCCAGCAGTGAGCTCGACGGACGCCAAGAGACCCAGTACTTC.